Below are 11 T cell receptor beta chains sequenced from a single sample in a study of blood T cells in healthy people across ages. Primed by a sample-barcoded 5' primer and a J-beta primer mix, a second PCR proceeded for 7 to 11 cycles. MiXCR, applied by TCRdb to the 5' RACE reads, yields one record per CDR3 protein. The sample contains 800,000 to 950,000 distinct CDR3 sequences, 25% to 35% of which appear only once. The data also belong to a second study, concerning T cells of mothers and their children.

Specimen: blood. Receptors were obtained from a woman aged 40-49 years in good health.

This clonotype was counted between two and nine times. The chain couples TRBV7-6 to TRBJ1-1; 10 bases are a match to TRBD1. CDR1 is SGHVS and CDR2 is FNYEAQ in the germline V gene. J lost 2 bases, V lost 5 bases, and 5 bases had no gene match. This CDR3 has 15 amino acids. The CDR3 DNA reads TGTGCCAGCAGCCAAGGGGACAGGGGTAACACTGAAGCTTTCTTT. Its translation: CASSQGDRGNTEAFF.

The V and J genes are TRBV11-1 and TRBJ2-3, with 11 bases aligning to TRBD2. CDR3 length: 15 amino acids. Germline CDR1 and CDR2: SGHAT and FQDESV (reference sequence). Germline trimming cut 5 bases from V and 9 bases from J; bases unmatched to any gene: 10. The chain's CDR3 is CASSEGSGGGLTQYF. CDR3 in DNA: TGTGCCAGCAGCGAAGGTAGCGGGGGGGGACTGACGCAGTATTTT.

The chain couples TRBV7-2 to TRBJ2-7; the match to TRBD1 covers 11 bases. CDR3 size: 17 residues. Trimming took 1 base from V and 0 from J; bases not matched to a gene: 5. Per the germline V gene, CDR1 is SGHTA and CDR2 is FQGNSA. CDR3 amino acids: CASSLEWGTGGSYEQYF. The CDR3 coding sequence is TGTGCCAGCAGCTTAGAGTGGGGGACAGGGGGCTCCTACGAGCAGTACTTC.

On this clonotype: A much bigger clone sits one base away, suggesting this may be a read error. The missing conserved phenylalanine or tryptophan at the end of this CDR3 makes a read error likely. The chain couples TRBV29-1 to TRBJ2-1, with unresolved D. Germline CDR1 and CDR2: SQVTM and ANQGSEA. The CDR3 consists of 16 residues. Trimming stripped 6 bases from V and 6 bases from J, with 24 bases between. The chain's CDR3 is CSVKGLPFGYFNEQFV. In nucleotides, the CDR3 is TGCAGCGTGAAGGGTCTACCTTTCGGGTATTTCAATGAGCAGTTCGTC.

In its sample, this clonotype was seen a few times. V usage is TRBV7-9 and J usage is TRBJ1-1; D is unclear. The V end was cut by 5 bases, the J end by 3 bases, with 19 bases between. This CDR3 region has 16 residues. Germline loops: CDR1 SEHNR, CDR2 FQNEAQ (reference sequence). The CDR3 sequence: CASSPYRTVVDTEAFF. The DNA for the CDR3 is TGTGCCAGCAGCCCCTACCGGACCGTCGTTGACACTGAAGCTTTCTTT.

This clonotype occurred many times. At one of its ends the junction is not consistent with the germline gene, which may arise from a read error. The DNA of the CDR3 is TGTGCAAGCAGCCAGCTCCTTTCTACAGATACGCAGTATTTT. It yields the protein CASSQLLSTDTQYF. The rearrangement joins TRBV25-1 to TRBJ2-3, with D unresolved. The length of the CDR3 is 14 residues. Germline CDR1 is MGHDK and CDR2 is SYGVNS.

In its sample, this clonotype was seen a few times. It may be a read error: a sequence one base away is much more abundant. V gene TRBV28 combines with J gene TRBJ2-5; 8 positions match TRBD1. The J call may be mistaken, given a closer DNA end match to TRBJ2-7. CDR1 and CDR2 from the germline V gene are MDHEN and SYDVKM. The CDR3 runs 13 residues. CDR3 region: CAGTQRTGYEQYF. The CDR3 DNA reads as TGTGCCGGCACTCAAAGGACAGGGTACGAGCAGTACTTC.

For this clonotype: A much larger clone is a single base away; this may be a read error. The gene calls are TRBV9 and TRBJ2-7; 7 bases match TRBD2. V lost 1 base, J lost 6 bases, and 13 bases stayed unmatched. Germline-derived CDR1 and CDR2 are SGDLS and YYNGEE. The CDR3 consists of 16 residues. CDR3 coding DNA: TGTGCCAGCAGCGTAACCGACGGGGGGATGGAATCCGAGCAGTACTTC. It translates to CASSVTDGGMESEQYF.

This clonotype has a count of ten or more. J is TRBJ2-7 and V is TRBV3-1; D gene ambiguous. Germline CDR1 is LGHDT and CDR2 is YNNKEL (reference sequence). V lost 1 base and J lost 0, with 4 bases in between. This CDR3 spans 13 amino acids. The CDR3 DNA reads as TGTGCCAGCAGCCAAGGCCCCTCCTACGAGCAGTACTTC. Amino acid sequence: CASSQGPSYEQYF.

V gene TRBV4-2 combines with J gene TRBJ2-1, with 8 bases lining up with TRBD2. Losses at the gene ends were 1 base for V and 0 bases for J; bases not matched to a gene: 2. The germline gives CDR1 LGHNA, CDR2 YNFKEQ. The CDR3 length is 16 residues. Here the CDR3 reads CASSQGGTSSYNEQFF. DNA of the CDR3: TGTGCCAGCAGCCAAGGGGGGACTAGCTCCTACAATGAGCAGTTCTTC.

The chain combines TRBV6-2 or TRBV6-3 with TRBJ1-6, with unresolved D. The germline gives CDR1 MNHEY, CDR2 SVGEGT. The CDR3 has 13 amino acids. Trimming left V 2 bases short and J 8 bases short, with 7 bases between. CDR3 DNA sequence: TGTGCCAGCAGTTACAGGGCGGATTCACCCCTCCACTTT. Protein product: CASSYRADSPLHF.